This T cell receptor beta chain originates from a study of T-cell reconstitution after alpha-beta-depleted transplantation in children. V dropped 10 bases and J dropped 3 bases, with 17 bases sitting between them. CDR3 size: 14 residues. Study results and limitations: Once a year had passed after transplant, T-cell counts and diversity came mostly from newly produced T cells. The study traced high day-60 TCRbeta diversity in some patients to surviving recipient T cells and thymic progenitors. Several hundred expanded graft clones reportedly supplied alpha-beta T cells about two months after transplant.

Preparing the TCRbeta library involved the use of unique molecular identifiers. A single record per CDR3 protein comes from TCRdb applying MiXCR to the PCR reads. The sample records fewer than 750,000 distinct CDR3 sequences, under 30% being singletons. Concerning this clonotype: Its antigen remains unidentified.

The chain links TRBV12-3 or TRBV12-4 to TRBJ2-3; weak D call: TRBD2 (6 bases). The TCR was taken from a boy younger than two who had a stem cell transplant for acute myeloid leukemia, so the T cells may come from the graft donor. The sample in question was PBMCs, mostly from graft donor cells, obtained 360 days after TCRalphabeta/CD19-depleted stem cell transplant. CDR3 sequence (DNA): TGTGCCACACGGGGGTTTCGGGGGACAGATACGCAGTATTTT. It yields the protein CATRGFRGTDTQYF.